Sequencing of this T cell receptor (beta chain) was carried out in a study of blood T cell repertoires in COVID-19 (TCRdb year 2020). As for the study more broadly: Samples from collaborators originated in the United States, Italy and Spain and spanned both the acute and convalescent phases of COVID-19. The material from the prospective study consisted of cDNA or gDNA derived from T cells, B-cell-depleted T cells, or PBMCs. Deeply sampled blood TCRbeta repertoires from subjects exposed to, actively infected with, or recovered from COVID-19 were included in the dataset. The repertoires were released in a freely available public database intended as a resource for research on the immune response to SARS-CoV-2. The samples were drawn from two sources: the first 160 participants of the ongoing ImmuneRACE study, and about 1,300 subjects contributed by 6 global collaborators. Sample metadata almost always included a de-identified subject ID, COVID-19 status, age in years and sex. Where available, HLA class I and class II types were obtained from metadata supplied by the sample provider rather than from assay-based typing.

The immunoSEQ Assay, a bias-controlled multiplex PCR, was used to amplify TCRbeta CDR3 regions from genomic DNA. As for the original processing: Within the assay, amplification of reference gene primers was used to estimate how many nucleated cells each sample contained. Sequence reads were collapsed and filtered to measure the absolute abundance of every unique TCRbeta CDR3 rearrangement. Productive Simpson clonality was computed per sample as the square root of Simpson's diversity index over productive rearrangements. This immuneACCESS table, as held by TCRdb, lists in-frame sequences with V and J called but not all clones. Of the missing ones, under half trace to an unresolved V gene in checked studies; the others have no known cause. D and trimming come from the DNA, and the V and J calls and clone size come from that table. This sample comprises some 100,000 clones, around 90% of them detected only once. The top ten hold roughly 17% of the sample.

From a lookup of the germline V gene, CDR1 and CDR2 are SGHRS and YFSETQ. V has 5 bases trimmed and J has 8 bases trimmed; junction bases matching no gene number 9. From the cysteine through the phenylalanine, the CDR3 covers 13 amino acids. Only the CDR3 portion is preserved as DNA: 39 bases, with reading frame beginning at the first base. A word on this clone: Its antigen is unknown. No per-base quality is available; no much larger clone lies one base away.

The collaborating institutions used their own protocols to collect whole blood in K2EDTA tubes. Collaborator samples were shipped for TCRbeta analysis as frozen whole blood, isolated PBMCs, or DNA extracted from either sample type. Overall study results and their limits: Clinical and demographic metadata were provided uncurated, with the amount varying by source and participant.

Recombination linked TRBV5-1 to TRBJ1-2; the junction holds 7 bases that match TRBD1. The sequencing input was peripheral blood. This TCR was recovered from a man between 45 and 60 years old with acute or convalescent COVID-19. The DNA is TGCGCCAGCAGACAAAAAACAGGGGAAGGCTACACCTTC. This sequence encodes CASRQKTGEGYTF.